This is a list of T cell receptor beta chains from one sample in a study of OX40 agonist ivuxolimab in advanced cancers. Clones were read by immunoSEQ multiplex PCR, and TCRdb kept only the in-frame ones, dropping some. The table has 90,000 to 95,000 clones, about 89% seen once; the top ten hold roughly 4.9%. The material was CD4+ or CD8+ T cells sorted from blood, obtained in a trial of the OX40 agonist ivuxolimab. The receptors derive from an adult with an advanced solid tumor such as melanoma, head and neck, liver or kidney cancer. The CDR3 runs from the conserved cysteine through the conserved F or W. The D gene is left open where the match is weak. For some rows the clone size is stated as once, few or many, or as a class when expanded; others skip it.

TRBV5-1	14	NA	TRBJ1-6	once	CASSLGQIGSPLHF	TGCGCCAGCAGCTTGGGACAAATCGGTTCACCCCTCCACTTT
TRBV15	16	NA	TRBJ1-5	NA	CATSRDFTRSTQPQHF	TGTGCCACCAGCAGAGATTTCACACGAAGCACTCAGCCCCAGCATTTT
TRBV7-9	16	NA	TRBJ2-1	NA	CASSLGGASSYNEQFF	TGTGCCAGCAGCTTAGGTGGGGCGAGCTCCTACAATGAGCAGTTCTTC
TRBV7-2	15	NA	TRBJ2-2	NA	CASSLDPTYTGELFF	TGTGCCAGCAGCTTAGACCCCACATATACCGGGGAGCTGTTTTTT
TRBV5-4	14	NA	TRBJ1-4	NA	CASSPAVGSSGLFF	TGTGCCAGCAGCCCGGCGGTGGGGTCCTCGGGACTGTTTTTT
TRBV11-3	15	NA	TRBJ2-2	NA	CASSNTGGDTGELFF	TGTGCCAGCAGCAACACGGGCGGGGACACCGGGGAGCTGTTTTTT
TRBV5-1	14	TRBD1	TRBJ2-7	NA	CASSETGGSYEQYF	TGCGCCAGCAGCGAGACAGGGGGCTCCTACGAGCAGTACTTC
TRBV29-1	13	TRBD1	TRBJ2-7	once	CSAGTGRSYEQYF	TGCAGCGCCGGGACAGGTCGTTCCTACGAGCAGTACTTC
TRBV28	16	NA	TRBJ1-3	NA	CASSLVPGISGNTIYF	TGTGCCAGCAGTTTAGTCCCAGGTATCTCTGGAAACACCATATATTTT
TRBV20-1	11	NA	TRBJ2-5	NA	CSAPLTETQYF	TGCAGTGCGCCATTAACGGAGACCCAGTACTTC
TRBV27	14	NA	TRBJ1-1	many	CASTALAGRTEAFF	TGTGCCAGCACTGCGTTGGCAGGTCGCACTGAAGCTTTCTTT
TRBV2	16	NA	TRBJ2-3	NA	CASSEARQPRTDTQYF	TGTGCCAGCAGTGAAGCTCGACAGCCCCGCACAGATACGCAGTATTTT
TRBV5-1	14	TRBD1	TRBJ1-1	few	CASSVPGQSTEAFF	TGCGCCAGCAGCGTGCCGGGACAGTCCACTGAAGCTTTCTTT
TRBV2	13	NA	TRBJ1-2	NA	CASSSRVGYGYTF	TGTGCCAGCAGTTCCAGGGTTGGCTATGGCTACACCTTC
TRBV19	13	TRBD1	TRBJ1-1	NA	CASSTTGFTEAFF	TGTGCCAGTAGTACGACAGGGTTCACTGAAGCTTTCTTT
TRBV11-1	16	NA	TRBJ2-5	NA	CASSLGVSGTGETQYF	TGTGCCAGCAGCTTAGGGGTTAGCGGAACTGGGGAGACCCAGTACTTC
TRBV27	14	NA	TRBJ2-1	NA	CASHRGSIYNEQFF	TGTGCCAGCCATCGTGGGAGTATCTACAATGAGCAGTTCTTC
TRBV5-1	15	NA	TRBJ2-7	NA	CASSLAAPDGYEQYF	TGCGCCAGCAGCTTGGCCGCTCCGGACGGCTACGAGCAGTACTTC
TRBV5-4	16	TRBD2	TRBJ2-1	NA	CASSLGVAGGHNEQFF	TGTGCCAGCAGCTTGGGGGTAGCGGGAGGACACAATGAGCAGTTCTTC
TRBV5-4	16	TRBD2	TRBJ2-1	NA	CASSKLRGSSSDEQFF	TGTGCCAGCAGCAAGCTTCGCGGGAGTTCCTCGGATGAGCAGTTCTTC
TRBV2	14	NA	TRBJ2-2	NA	CASIRLRNTGELFF	TGTGCCAGCATACGGCTTCGGAACACCGGGGAGCTGTTTTTT